One and the same sample provided the 7 T cell receptor beta chains below, sequenced in a study of cytomegalovirus exposure and HLA in healthy donors (dated by TCRdb to 2016 to 2017). Libraries were constructed by the immunoSEQ multiplex PCR assay. For the multiplex PCR, a mixture combining 60 forward primers for TCR Vbeta segments and 13 reverse primers for TCR Jbeta segments was used. Entries here come from immuneACCESS through TCRdb and include only in-frame sequences with V and J called. Some clones fail to appear in such tables; in the studies checked, an unresolved V gene covers under half of the shortfall, and the cause of the remainder is unknown. The sample records approximately 200,000 clones, about 80% of which are singletons. About 1.9% of the sample is in the top ten clones. The sample consisted of PBMCs. The receptors derive from a man aged 25-45 years in good health and CMV-seronegative.

J is TRBJ1-4 and V is TRBV27, with TRBD1 matching 7 bases. V shed 7 bases and J 5 bases; nucleotides not matched to a gene: 4. Germline lookup yields CDR1 MNHEY and CDR2 SMNVEV (reference sequence). The CDR3 has 13 residues. CDR3 sequence (DNA): TGTGCCAGCATGGGACAGTTCAATGAAAAACTGTTTTTT. This translates into CASMGQFNEKLFF.

This clone was detected a few times. This chain uses TRBV7-6 with TRBJ2-7; 9 positions agree with TRBD1. The CDR3 loop spans 14 amino acids. From germline, CDR1 is SGHVS and CDR2 FNYEAQ. With V trimmed by 3 bases and J by 5 bases, 5 bases remained unmatched. CDR3 in DNA: TGTGCCAGCAGCTTGGAAGGACAGGGGAACGAGCAGTACTTC. Its protein product is CASSLEGQGNEQYF.

V and J are TRBV7-2 and TRBJ2-1, with D perhaps matching TRBD1 (5 bases). V was clipped by 6 bases and J by 4 bases, with 19 bases between them. This CDR3 region has 16 residues. Germline V gene lookup returns CDR1 SGHTA and CDR2 FQGNSA. The CDR3 DNA is TGTGCCAGCAGGCGAACAGGTCGCGGAGTTTACAATGAGCAGTTCTTC. Its protein product is CASRRTGRGVYNEQFF.

This chain joins TRBV11-2 and TRBJ2-7; 8 nucleotides align to TRBD2. Trimming took 4 bases from V and 6 from J; bases not matched to a gene: 11. Germline V CDR1 and CDR2: SGHAT, FQNNGV. The CDR3 has 15 amino acids. DNA for the CDR3: TGTGCCAGCAGCTATACTAGCGGCCCACCCTCCGAGCAGTACTTC. Protein: CASSYTSGPPSEQYF.

This clone was seen only a few times. The chain uses TRBV6-1 and TRBJ2-3; TRBD2 agrees at 7 bases. The germline gives CDR1 MNHNS, CDR2 SASEGT. The CDR3 contains 15 residues. The J segment lost 0 bases and the V segment lost 5 bases, leaving 5 bases of the junction unmatched. The CDR3 DNA sequence: TGTGCCAGCAGTCCACTAGCGTCTAGCACAGATACGCAGTATTTT. This codes for CASSPLASSTDTQYF.

V and J are TRBV27 and TRBJ2-7; the D gene is possibly TRBD1 (6 bases). Trimming took 6 bases from V and 6 from J, leaving 9 bases between them. CDR3 length: 11 amino acids. The V gene's germline CDR1 is MNHEY and CDR2 SMNVEV (reference sequence). CDR3 nucleotides: TGTGCCAGCAGCAGGGGTGCCGAGCAGTACTTC. This encodes CASSRGAEQYF.

The CDR3 reads CASSLRGLTGELFF. As DNA, the CDR3 is TGTGCCAGCAGCTTACGGGGTCTGACCGGGGAGCTGTTTTTT. The chain couples TRBV7-3 to TRBJ2-2; maybe TRBD2 (5 bases). Trimming cost V 2 bases and J 5 bases, with 9 bases left between them. The length of the CDR3 is 14 residues. CDR1 is SGHTA, CDR2 FQGTGA, per germline.